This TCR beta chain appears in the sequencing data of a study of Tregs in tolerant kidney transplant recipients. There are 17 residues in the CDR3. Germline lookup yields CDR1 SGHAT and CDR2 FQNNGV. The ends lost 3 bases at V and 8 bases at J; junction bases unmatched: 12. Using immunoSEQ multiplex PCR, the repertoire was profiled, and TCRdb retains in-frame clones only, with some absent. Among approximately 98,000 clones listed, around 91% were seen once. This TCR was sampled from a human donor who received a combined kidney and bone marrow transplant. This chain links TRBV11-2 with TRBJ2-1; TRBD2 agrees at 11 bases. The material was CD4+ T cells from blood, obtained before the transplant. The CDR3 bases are TGTGCCAGCAGCTTGGGGGCGCTTAGCGGGAGGGCGCATGAGCAGTTCTTC. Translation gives CASSLGALSGRAHEQFF.